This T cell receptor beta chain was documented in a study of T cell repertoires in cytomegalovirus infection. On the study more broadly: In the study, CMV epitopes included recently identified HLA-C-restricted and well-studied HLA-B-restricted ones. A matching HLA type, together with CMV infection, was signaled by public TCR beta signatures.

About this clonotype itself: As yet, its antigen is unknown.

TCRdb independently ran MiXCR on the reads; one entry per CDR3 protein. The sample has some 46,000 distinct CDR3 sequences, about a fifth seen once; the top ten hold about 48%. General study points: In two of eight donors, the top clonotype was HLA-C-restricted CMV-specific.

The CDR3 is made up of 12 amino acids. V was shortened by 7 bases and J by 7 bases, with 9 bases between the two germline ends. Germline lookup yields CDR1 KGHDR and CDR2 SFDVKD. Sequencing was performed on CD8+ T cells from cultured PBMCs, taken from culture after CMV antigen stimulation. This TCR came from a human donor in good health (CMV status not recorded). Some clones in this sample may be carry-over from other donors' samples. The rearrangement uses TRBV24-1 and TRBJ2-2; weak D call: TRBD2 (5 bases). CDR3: CATSSSNGELFF. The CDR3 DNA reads TGTGCCACCAGCTCTAGCAACGGGGAGCTGTTTTTT.